A selection of T cell receptor beta chains follows, all from one sample in a study of T-cell memory formation after mild COVID-19. Each CDR3 protein is one row after TCRdb ran MiXCR on the 5' RACE reads. This table has 450,000 or so distinct CDR3 sequences, around 20% appearing once. What was sequenced was PBMCs or a T cell subset sorted from them (not recorded which). All receptors come from an adult woman who had mild COVID-19 (a few samples of this study predate the infection). Cell type and time point are not known. CDR3s leave out the opening cysteine and the closing phenylalanine or tryptophan. D genes are given only for firm matches.

v_call	j_call	d_call	cdr3_aa
TRBV21-1	TRBJ2-7	-	ASSKAGALTYEQY
TRBV4-2	TRBJ2-7	TRBD2	ASSQDAGGVYEQY
TRBV5-4	TRBJ1-2	-	ASSRDYGYT
TRBV30	TRBJ1-1	-	AWKNVGVMNTEAF
TRBV27	TRBJ2-7	TRBD1	ASSLGQGTEQY
TRBV4-2	TRBJ2-3	-	ASSDPSSTDTQY
TRBV27	TRBJ1-1	-	ASSPTLGSTEAF
TRBV20-1	TRBJ1-1	-	SARGGMKAF
TRBV6-5	TRBJ1-1	TRBD1	ASTDTGGAKAF
TRBV7-9	TRBJ2-3	-	ASSLDYRRGDTQY
TRBV12-3/TRBV12-4	TRBJ2-3	-	ASSFPGGSTDTQY
TRBV7-7	TRBJ2-5	TRBD2	ASSSGLVGETQY
TRBV6-5	TRBJ1-1	-	ASQAGLVVTEAF
TRBV5-1	TRBJ1-4	TRBD1	ASSMGQAIEKLF
TRBV20-1	TRBJ2-7	TRBD2	SARDPVSGGGEQY
TRBV11-3	TRBJ2-1	-	ASSTTSEQF
TRBV4-3	TRBJ1-1	TRBD1	ASSYDRGRLTTEAF
TRBV20-1	TRBJ2-6	TRBD1	SAITGGTGANVLT
TRBV19	TRBJ2-3	-	ASSIGGATSTDTQY
TRBV3-1	TRBJ2-7	TRBD1	ASSQGAGQGVTSYEQY
TRBV30	TRBJ2-3	-	AWSYMGQGADTQY
TRBV10-3	TRBJ2-7	TRBD1	AISRTGEEDEQY
TRBV7-2	TRBJ1-2	-	ASSLKGPYGYT
TRBV24-1	TRBJ1-1	TRBD1	ATSDPTTGGTEAF
TRBV7-2	TRBJ2-7	TRBD2	ASSRGGPAYEQY
TRBV20-1	TRBJ1-6	TRBD1	SASRNRGRDSPLH
TRBV20-1	TRBJ1-1	-	SARGDTGINTEAF
TRBV18	TRBJ2-5	-	ASSRPQAKTQY
TRBV7-2	TRBJ2-1	-	ASSEGGWSSYNEQF
TRBV4-3	TRBJ2-5	-	ASSQDRWETQY
TRBV25-1	TRBJ2-1	-	ASSEWTYNEQF
TRBV5-1	TRBJ2-2	-	ASSRVANTGELF
TRBV6-5	TRBJ2-5	TRBD2	ASRRGLAEETQY
TRBV20-1	TRBJ2-7	TRBD2	SFWTSDYEQY
TRBV6-6	TRBJ1-3	-	ASSYSGGFSGNTIY
TRBV12-3/TRBV12-4	TRBJ2-5	-	ASSKNTVAQY
TRBV30	TRBJ2-1	-	AWTPGEGARF
TRBV4-1	TRBJ1-2	TRBD1	ASSLRDRGPRGYT
TRBV5-1	TRBJ2-5	TRBD2	ASSNGLAGVQETQY
TRBV10-3	TRBJ2-1	TRBD2	AIPKGTSGSSSYNEQF
TRBV6-5	TRBJ1-1	-	ASSWATATEAF
TRBV9	TRBJ2-7	-	ASSVDLSRSYEQY
TRBV20-1	TRBJ2-3	TRBD2	SARVTSGRSDTQY
TRBV29-1	TRBJ2-3	-	SVETQGGTDTQY
TRBV7-9	TRBJ1-1	-	ASSPNIPMDTEAF
TRBV5-1	TRBJ1-4	TRBD1	ASSLSGGDGEKLF
TRBV12-3/TRBV12-4	TRBJ1-1	-	ASSLMAGTEAF
TRBV7-9	TRBJ2-2	-	ASSLGLASTGELF
TRBV6-6	TRBJ2-5	-	ASRKQGTETQY
TRBV7-9	TRBJ2-7	TRBD1	ASSLVGQGLDEQY
TRBV30	TRBJ1-2	-	AWSGPGRVGGYT
TRBV4-1	TRBJ1-1	-	ASSQERGMNTEAF
TRBV15	TRBJ2-5	-	ATSSVWRRGETQY
TRBV20-1	TRBJ2-7	TRBD2	SARLADHEQY
TRBV4-1	TRBJ2-5	TRBD2	ASSQGTSGGVSWTQY